The T cell receptor (beta chain) described here comes from a study of cytomegalovirus exposure and HLA in healthy donors. About the study: Clustering assigned roughly 81% of the approximately 430 genotyped donors to the Caucasian-associated ancestry cluster.

Remarks on this clone: Its antigen remains unidentified.

This PCR relied on a set of 60 Vbeta primers and 13 Jbeta primers. Clones were read by immunoSEQ multiplex PCR, and TCRdb kept only the in-frame ones, dropping some. The sample has some 97,000 clones; about four fifths are singletons. Findings of the study overall: For cytomegalovirus status, the classifier reportedly gave diagnoses with high specificity and sensitivity.

The source material was PBMCs. The origin of this receptor is a female donor in good health and CMV-seropositive.

The CDR3 here is CSGRGWREQYF. The CDR3 DNA follows: TGCAGTGGGCGGGGGTGGCGTGAGCAGTACTTC. V and J are TRBV20-1 and TRBJ2-7, with 7 bases identical to TRBD2. The CDR3 sequence is 11 residues long. Germline V lookup: CDR1 DFQATT, CDR2 SNEGSKA (reference sequence). V was pared by 7 bases and J by 7 bases, with 7 bases of the junction left unmatched.